A single sample is the source of the 29 T cell receptor beta chains below, sequenced in a study. Produced via immunoSEQ multiplex PCR; TCRdb's table is partial and in-frame only. The sample holds tens of thousands of clones; about 93% are singletons and the top ten take roughly 4.5%. Specimen: PBMCs. Receptor source: a man between 35 and 55 years old with rheumatoid arthritis.

The chain couples TRBV5-1 to TRBJ2-1, with 9 bases fitting TRBD2. With V trimmed by 0 bases and J by 7 bases, 11 bases remained unmatched. Germline-derived CDR1 and CDR2 are SGHRS and YFSETQ. The CDR3 is made up of 17 amino acids. This CDR3 is CASSLAVSGRSWNEQFF. The CDR3 coding sequence is TGCGCCAGCAGCTTGGCGGTTAGCGGGAGATCGTGGAATGAGCAGTTCTTC.

The CDR3 here is CASSLDRVGGYTF. The DNA of the CDR3 is TGTGCCAGCAGTCTGGACAGGGTAGGTGGCTACACCTTC. This sequence joins TRBV2 and TRBJ1-2; 8 bases fit TRBD1. Germline values: CDR1 SNHLY, CDR2 FYNNEI. The CDR3 is 13 residues long. V was clipped by 5 bases and J by 7 bases; unmatched bases: 6.

The rearrangement links TRBV5-1 to TRBJ2-7, with D uncertain. Germline CDR1 is SGHRS and CDR2 is YFSETQ. The CDR3 runs to 14 residues. Trimming left V 0 bases short and J 7 bases short, with 14 bases between. The CDR3 region is CASSLGVLMSEQYF. The DNA of the CDR3 is TGCGCCAGCAGCTTGGGGGTCCTCATGTCGGAGCAGTACTTC.

This chain links TRBV27 with TRBJ1-5; no clear D gene. From germline, CDR1 is MNHEY and CDR2 SMNVEV (reference sequence). The CDR3 extends over 14 amino acids. With 3 bases removed from V and 4 bases from J, the gap between germline ends came to 10 bases. CDR3 loop: CASSLVAGNQPQHF. The CDR3 DNA reads TGTGCCAGCAGTTTGGTGGCAGGAAATCAGCCCCAGCATTTT.

This chain uses TRBV5-5 with TRBJ2-7; no firm D call. The CDR3 has 13 residues. From germline, CDR1 is SGHKS and CDR2 YYEKEE (reference sequence). Trimming stripped 2 bases from V and 1 base from J, with 7 bases between. The CDR3 nucleotides read TGTGCCAGCAGCTTATGGGTTTCCTACGAGCAGTACTTC. Residues: CASSLWVSYEQYF.

The chain is built from TRBV4-1 and TRBJ2-5, with D maybe TRBD1 (6 bases). Trimming cost V 4 bases and J 4 bases, with 13 bases left between them. Germline loops: CDR1 MGHRA, CDR2 YSYEKL. The CDR3 length is 14 residues. The CDR3 DNA reads as TGCGCCAGCAGCCCGACCCCGGACAGAGAGACCCAGTACTTC. It encodes CASSPTPDRETQYF.

The J gene is TRBJ2-6, the V gene TRBV2; no firm D call. The CDR3 runs 15 residues. Trimming left V 8 bases short and J 0 bases short, with 11 bases between. The germline V gene encodes CDR1 SNHLY and CDR2 FYNNEI. The CDR3 loop is CASRDPNSGANVLTF. The CDR3 nucleotides read TGTGCCAGCCGCGATCCCAACTCTGGGGCCAACGTCCTGACTTTC.

This chain uses TRBV14 with TRBJ2-5; the D gene is possibly TRBD1 (5 bases). Trimming removed 8 bases from V and 9 bases from J, with 16 bases in between. Germline V gene lookup returns CDR1 SGHDN and CDR2 FVKESK. This CDR3 is built from 12 residues. The CDR3 spells CASRWGSEAQYF. For the CDR3, the DNA is TGTGCCAGCCGATGGGGCAGCGAGGCCCAGTACTTC. The full variable domain, with the rest looked up from reference TRBV14 and TRBJ2-5, is EAGVTQFPSHSVIEKGQTVTLRCDPISGHDNLYWYRRVMGKEIKFLLHFVKESKQDESGMPNNRFLAERTGGTYSTLKVQPAELEDSGVYFCASRWGSEAQYFGPGTRLLVL.

The V call is TRBV27, the J call TRBJ1-4; D is possibly TRBD1 (5 bases). Looked up from germline, CDR1 is MNHEY and CDR2 is SMNVEV (reference sequence). Trimming took 6 bases from V and 0 from J, leaving 17 bases between them. The CDR3 is 17 residues long. CDR3 loop: CASREGRTGATNEKLFF. The CDR3 DNA is TGTGCCAGCAGGGAGGGACGAACAGGCGCAACTAATGAAAAACTGTTTTTT.

The V gene is TRBV6-5, the J gene TRBJ1-1; D might be TRBD1 (5 bases). The CDR3 length is 14 residues. V was trimmed by 8 bases and J by 2 bases, leaving 15 bases between them. Germline CDR1 is MNHEY and CDR2 is SVGAGI. CDR3 bases: TGTGCCAGCTGCTTGGGGGGACCTAACACTGAAGCTTTCTTT. Protein: CASCLGGPNTEAFF.

This chain joins TRBV27 and TRBJ2-5; no definite D call. CDR3 size: 12 residues. Germline V gene data show CDR1 as MNHEY and CDR2 as SMNVEV (reference sequence). Between the trimmed V and J ends, which lost 6 bases and 2 bases, there was a span of 7 bases. Written as DNA, the CDR3 is TGTGCCAGCAGGTCTATTCAAGAGACCCAGTACTTC. Amino acids: CASRSIQETQYF.

The chain carries TRBV3-1 (or the pseudogene TRBV3-2) and TRBJ1-3; D remains unclear. The germline V gene has CDR1 LGHDT and CDR2 YNNKEL (reference sequence). CDR3 length equals 14 residues. V lost 4 bases and J lost 4, with 11 bases in between. The CDR3 coding sequence is TGTGCCAGCAGCCGGATTGGGCCCGGAAACACCATATATTTT. This gives the protein CASSRIGPGNTIYF.

This chain connects TRBV7-9 to TRBJ2-5; D unresolved. Between the trimmed V and J ends, which lost 3 bases and 4 bases, there was a span of 6 bases. The CDR3 has 12 residues. Germline lookup yields CDR1 SEHNR and CDR2 FQNEAQ (reference sequence). The CDR3 DNA is TGTGCCAGCAGCTTGATATCAGAGACCCAGTACTTC. This codes for CASSLISETQYF.

The chain has TRBV7-8 and TRBJ2-2; 9 nucleotides match TRBD1. This CDR3 region has 15 residues. Trimming cost V 7 bases and J 6 bases; bases outside gene matches: 9. Germline V gives CDR1 SGHVS, CDR2 FQNEAQ. The CDR3 is CASNSRDRVSGELFF. DNA for the CDR3: TGTGCCAGCAACTCCCGGGACAGGGTCTCCGGGGAGCTGTTTTTT.

The genes are TRBV7-8 and TRBJ2-7; D is undetermined. The V and J ends lost 1 base and 3 bases respectively, with 13 bases between them. Germline CDR1 SGHVS, CDR2 FQNEAQ. The CDR3 is made up of 15 amino acids. DNA for the CDR3: TGTGCCAGCAGCTTAGTCCAGGCACTAAACTACGAGCAGTACTTC. Protein sequence: CASSLVQALNYEQYF.

The rearrangement uses TRBV15 and TRBJ2-1; TRBD2 matches 9 bases. CDR1 is LNHNV and CDR2 is YYDKDF in the germline V gene (reference sequence). The V and J ends lost 5 bases and 5 bases, in that order; junction bases with no gene match: 16. This CDR3 spans 18 amino acids. Here the CDR3 DNA reads TGTGCCACCAGCCACCAGGGAGTAGCGGGAGAGGGCCACAATGAGCAGTTCTTC. Protein: CATSHQGVAGEGHNEQFF.

The chain has TRBV19 and TRBJ2-5; tentatively, D is TRBD1 (6 bases). The CDR3 totals 13 residues. Per the germline V gene, CDR1 is LNHDA and CDR2 is SQIVND (reference sequence). V was shortened by 0 bases and J by 5 bases, with 7 bases between the two germline ends. The chain's CDR3 is CASSIDRGETQYF. The CDR3 DNA is TGTGCCAGTAGTATAGACAGGGGCGAGACCCAGTACTTC.

The V and J genes are TRBV4-1 and TRBJ2-5; perhaps TRBD2 as D (7 bases). Germline V gives CDR1 MGHRA, CDR2 YSYEKL. Deletions cut 3 bases from V and 6 bases from J, with 17 bases between. The CDR3 extends over 15 amino acids. The DNA of the CDR3 is TGCGCCAGCAGCCAGGCGGCGGGGGCGGGCAAGACCCAGTACTTC. Encoded protein: CASSQAAGAGKTQYF.

This sequence joins TRBV27 and TRBJ1-2; D may be TRBD1 (6 bases). V gave up 6 bases and J gave up 9 bases, with 26 bases separating them. CDR1 is MNHEY and CDR2 is SMNVEV in the germline V gene (reference sequence). This CDR3 is built from 16 residues. The DNA of the CDR3 is TGTGCCAGCAGCCTTGATGGCCTCGGACAGCTGGGTAGCTACACCTTC. Translating it yields CASSLDGLGQLGSYTF.

V and J are TRBV5-6 and TRBJ1-1; no definite D call. The V and J ends lost 0 bases and 5 bases respectively, with 14 bases between them. This CDR3 contains 15 residues. CDR1 and CDR2 from the germline V gene are SGHDT and YYEEEE. CDR3 sequence reads: CASSLEWIEVTEAFF. Written as DNA, the CDR3 is TGTGCCAGCAGCTTGGAGTGGATCGAGGTAACTGAAGCTTTCTTT. Using reference TRBV5-6 and TRBJ1-1 for the parts outside the CDR3, the full variable domain is DAGVTQSPTHLIKTRGQQVTLRCSPKSGHDTVSWYQQALGQGPQFIFQYYEEEERQRGNFPDRFSGHQFPNYSSELNVNALLLGDSALYLCASSLEWIEVTEAFFGQGTRLTVV.

The chain uses TRBV24-1 and TRBJ2-3; weak D call: TRBD2 (5 bases). The CDR3 has 16 amino acids. Trimming shortened V by 4 bases and J by 0 bases, and 13 bases separated the two germline ends. Germline V gene data show CDR1 as KGHDR and CDR2 as SFDVKD. The CDR3 is CATSDPGIMSTDTQYF. CDR3 DNA sequence: TGTGCCACCAGTGACCCCGGGATTATGAGCACAGATACGCAGTATTTT.

V is TRBV27 and J is TRBJ2-7; possible D gene TRBD2, 6 bases. V was clipped by 0 bases and J by 5 bases, with 8 bases between them. Looked up from germline, CDR1 is MNHEY and CDR2 is SMNVEV (reference sequence). The CDR3 sequence is 13 residues long. The CDR3 DNA sequence: TGTGCCAGCAGTTTATCGGCGGGGAACGAGCAGTACTTC. It codes for CASSLSAGNEQYF.

This chain links TRBV3-1 (or the pseudogene TRBV3-2) with TRBJ2-1, with D unclear. Trimming left V 3 bases short and J 4 bases short, with 10 bases between. The CDR3 runs to 14 residues. Germline assignment: CDR1 LGHDT and CDR2 YNNKEL (reference sequence). The CDR3 region has the DNA TGTGCCAGCAGCCAGGCTAACAAGTACAATGAGCAGTTCTTC. Its protein is CASSQANKYNEQFF.

A remark on this clone: This sample also contains other DNA sequences that code for the same CDR3. This rearrangement joins TRBV5-6 to TRBJ1-1, with no clear D. Trimming shortened V by 2 bases and J by 4 bases, and 6 bases separated the two germline ends. CDR3 length: 12 amino acids. Germline CDR1 and CDR2: SGHDT and YYEEEE. The CDR3 sequence: CASSLRGTEAFF. The CDR3 region has the DNA TGTGCCAGCAGCTTAAGAGGCACTGAAGCTTTCTTT.

The J gene is TRBJ2-3, the V gene TRBV5-1; a weak D match, TRBD1 (6 bases). Germline V gene sequence: CDR1 SGHRS, CDR2 YFSETQ. The V and J ends lost 3 bases and 0 bases respectively, with 11 bases between them. The CDR3 sequence is 15 residues long. The CDR3 DNA follows: TGCGCCAGCAGCTCGCAGGGGCCGAGCACAGATACGCAGTATTTT. It yields the protein CASSSQGPSTDTQYF.

The J gene is TRBJ2-7, the V gene TRBV29-1, with D hard to call. This CDR3 spans 10 amino acids. The V end lost 6 bases, the J end lost 3 bases, and 6 bases lay between the germline ends. Germline-derived CDR1 and CDR2 are SQVTM and ANQGSEA. The CDR3 region is CSVPNYEQYF. CDR3 sequence (DNA): TGCAGCGTCCCGAACTACGAGCAGTACTTC.

The chain has TRBV19 and TRBJ1-5; D is unresolved. The germline V gene has CDR1 LNHDA and CDR2 SQIVND (reference sequence). Trimming cost V 3 bases and J 2 bases, with 2 bases left between them. CDR3 length: 12 amino acids. This CDR3 is CASSMGNQPQHF. The DNA for the CDR3 is TGTGCCAGTAGTATGGGCAATCAGCCCCAGCATTTT.

The V gene is TRBV10-1, the J gene TRBJ1-1; D is possibly TRBD1 (6 bases). V shed 4 bases and J shed 0 bases, with 9 bases lying between them. Germline V gives CDR1 WNHNN, CDR2 SYGVQD (reference sequence). The CDR3 extends over 14 amino acids. CDR3 sequence (DNA): TGCGCCAGCAGTGCAACAGGGATGAACACTGAAGCTTTCTTT. It codes for CASSATGMNTEAFF.

The chain has TRBV19 and TRBJ1-5; 7 bases map to TRBD1. Germline CDR1 LNHDA, CDR2 SQIVND (reference sequence). The CDR3 has 14 residues. The junction had 16 bases not matched to a gene; V was cut back by 10 bases and J by 10 bases. CDR3 nucleotides: TGTGCCACCTCCCCTCGACAGGGACATTCTCCCCAGCATTTT. Its translation: CATSPRQGHSPQHF. The full variable domain, completed using reference TRBV19 and TRBJ1-5, is DGGITQSPKYLFRKEGQNVTLSCEQNLNHDAMYWYRQDPGQGLRLIYYSQIVNDFQKGDIAEGYSVSREKKESFPLTVTSAQKNPTAFYLCATSPRQGHSPQHFGDGTRLSIL.